The T cell receptor beta chain under discussion was sequenced for a study of technical replicates of blood from a handful of donors. The ends were cut back, 4 bases at V and 1 base at J, with 11 bases in the middle. The germline gives CDR1 MDHEN, CDR2 SYDVKM. The CDR3 totals 14 residues. Libraries were prepared by immunoSEQ multiplex PCR; TCRdb keeps only in-frame clonotypes and omits some of them. Seen here are some 96,000 clones, 90% to 97% observed once, and the top ten hold 0.2% to 0.25%. The source material was T cells isolated from PBMCs. The rearrangement joins TRBV28 to TRBJ2-7; the D gene is possibly TRBD2 (6 bases). This TCR came from a human donor in good health. The CDR3, as DNA: TGTGCCAGCAGTTGGGGGGTTATTTCCTACGAGCAGTACTTC. Translating it yields CASSWGVISYEQYF.